This T cell receptor (beta chain) was identified in a study of CD4 T cells in relation to SARS-CoV-2 and coronaviruses. Using immunoSEQ multiplex PCR, the repertoire was profiled, and TCRdb retains in-frame clones only, with some absent. This sample has 60,000 to 65,000 clones, with less than 95% found just once. Unexposed donor CD4+ T cells date from 2011-2018, before the COVID-19 pandemic. The germline V gene has CDR1 LGHDT and CDR2 YNNKEL (reference sequence). V trimming: 1 base; J trimming: 0 bases; junction bases outside the gene matches: 4. This CDR3 has 18 residues. Study findings and constraints: No crossreactivity against non-spike viral proteins was tested here.

With regard to this clone: The antigen remains unidentified.

The sequenced material came from naive CD4+ T cells from PBMCs. The sample's subset: naive CD4+ T cells isolated by negative enrichment. The chain recombines TRBV3-1 (or the pseudogene TRBV3-2) with TRBJ2-1; TRBD2 matches at 12 bases. This sequence originates from a human donor in good health. CDR3: CASSQGLAGVRSYNEQFF. The CDR3 DNA reads as TGTGCCAGCAGCCAAGGACTAGCGGGAGTTCGCTCCTACAATGAGCAGTTCTTC.